The T cell receptor (beta chain) described here comes from a study of T cells expressing NK-cell markers. General study findings and limits: Dominant NKG2C+ clonotypes made up roughly 1.0-8% of CD8+ T cells in over five donors.

As to this clonotype: Its specificity is not known.

TCR beta cDNA was made by 5'RACE template switching with UMIs. TCRdb reanalyzed the 5' RACE reads and collapses them to one entry per CDR3 protein, without DNA. Listed are some 440,000 distinct CDR3 sequences; roughly 1.4% falls within the top ten. Sequenced material: blood T cells: a sorted CD56 or NKG2C T cell subset, CD4+ or CD8+ T cells, or bulk PBMC T cells (not recorded which). The sequence came from a woman in her forties or fifties in good health.

This chain's CDR3 is CASSFLPRPYNEQFF. The chain joins TRBV27 to TRBJ2-1; TCRdb gives TRBD2 as the D gene, but with no DNA this cannot be confirmed. The CDR3 loop spans 15 amino acids. Germline V gene data show CDR1 as MNHEY and CDR2 as SMNVEV (reference sequence).